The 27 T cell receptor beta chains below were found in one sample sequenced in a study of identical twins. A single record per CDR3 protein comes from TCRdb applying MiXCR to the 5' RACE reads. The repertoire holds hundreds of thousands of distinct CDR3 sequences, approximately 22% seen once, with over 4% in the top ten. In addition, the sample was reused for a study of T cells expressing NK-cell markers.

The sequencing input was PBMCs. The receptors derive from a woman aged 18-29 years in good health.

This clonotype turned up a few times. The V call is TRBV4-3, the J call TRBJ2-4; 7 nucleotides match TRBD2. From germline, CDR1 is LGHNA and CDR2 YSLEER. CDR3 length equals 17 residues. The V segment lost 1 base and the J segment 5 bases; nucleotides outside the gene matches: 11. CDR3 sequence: CASSQVLNREAQNIQYF. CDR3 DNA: TGCGCCAGCAGCCAAGTTTTAAATCGGGAGGCACAAAACATTCAGTACTTC.

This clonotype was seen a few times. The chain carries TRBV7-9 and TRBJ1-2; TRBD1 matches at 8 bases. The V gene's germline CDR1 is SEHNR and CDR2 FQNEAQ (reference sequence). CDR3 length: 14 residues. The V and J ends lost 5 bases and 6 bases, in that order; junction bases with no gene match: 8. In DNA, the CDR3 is TGTGCCAGCAGCCTCTCAGGGGGCGCGGATGGCTACACCTTC. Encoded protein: CASSLSGGADGYTF.

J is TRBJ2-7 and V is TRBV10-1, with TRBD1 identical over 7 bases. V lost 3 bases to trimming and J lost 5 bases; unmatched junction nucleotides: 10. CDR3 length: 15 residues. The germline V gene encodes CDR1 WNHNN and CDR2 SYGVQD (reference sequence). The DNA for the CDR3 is TGCGCCAGCAGTGACAGGGGGACCCCCGTCCACGAGCAGTACTTC. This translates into CASSDRGTPVHEQYF.

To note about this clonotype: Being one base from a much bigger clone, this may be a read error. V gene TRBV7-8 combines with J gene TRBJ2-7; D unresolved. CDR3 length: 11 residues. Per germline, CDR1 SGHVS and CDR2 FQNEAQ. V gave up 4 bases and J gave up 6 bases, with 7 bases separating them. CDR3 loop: CASSSQIEQYF. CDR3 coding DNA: TGTGCCAGCAGCTCCCAGATCGAGCAGTACTTC.

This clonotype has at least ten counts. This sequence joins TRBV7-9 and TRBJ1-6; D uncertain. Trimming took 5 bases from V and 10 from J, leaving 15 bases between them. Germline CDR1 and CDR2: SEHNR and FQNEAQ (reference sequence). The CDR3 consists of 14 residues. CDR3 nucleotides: TGTGCCAGCAGCCCGGATGCAGAAAGATCACCCCTCCACTTT. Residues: CASSPDAERSPLHF.

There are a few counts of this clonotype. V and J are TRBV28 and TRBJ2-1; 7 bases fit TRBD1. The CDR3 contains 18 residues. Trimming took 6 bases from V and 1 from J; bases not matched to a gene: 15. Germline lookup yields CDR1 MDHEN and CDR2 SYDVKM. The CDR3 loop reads CASRASKTGDSSYNEQFF. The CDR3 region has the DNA TGTGCCAGCAGAGCATCAAAAACTGGGGACAGTTCCTACAATGAGCAGTTCTTC.

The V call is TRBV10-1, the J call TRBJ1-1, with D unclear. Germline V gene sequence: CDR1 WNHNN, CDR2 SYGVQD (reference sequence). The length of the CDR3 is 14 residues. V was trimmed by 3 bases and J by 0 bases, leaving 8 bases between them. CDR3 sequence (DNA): TGCGCCAGCAGTGACCTGGACCTGAACACTGAAGCTTTCTTT. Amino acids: CASSDLDLNTEAFF.

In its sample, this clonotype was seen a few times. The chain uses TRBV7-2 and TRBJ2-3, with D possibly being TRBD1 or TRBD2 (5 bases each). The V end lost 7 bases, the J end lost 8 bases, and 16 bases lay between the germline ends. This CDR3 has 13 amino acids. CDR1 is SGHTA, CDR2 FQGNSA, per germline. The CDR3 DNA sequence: TGTGCCAGCACTACCAGGGCGGAGGCTACGCAGTATTTT. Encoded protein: CASTTRAEATQYF.

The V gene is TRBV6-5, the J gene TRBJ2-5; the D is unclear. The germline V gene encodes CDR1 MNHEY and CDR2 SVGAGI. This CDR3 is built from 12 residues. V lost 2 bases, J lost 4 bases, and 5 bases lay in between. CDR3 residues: CASSYHGETQYF. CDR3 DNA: TGTGCCAGCAGTTACCACGGAGAGACCCAGTACTTC.

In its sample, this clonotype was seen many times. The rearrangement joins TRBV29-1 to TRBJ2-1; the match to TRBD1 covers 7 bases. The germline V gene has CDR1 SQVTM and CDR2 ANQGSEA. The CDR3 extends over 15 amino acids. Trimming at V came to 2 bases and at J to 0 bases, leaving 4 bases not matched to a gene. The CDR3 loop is CSVEQGGYSYNEQFF. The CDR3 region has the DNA TGCAGCGTTGAACAAGGGGGCTACTCCTACAATGAGCAGTTCTTC.

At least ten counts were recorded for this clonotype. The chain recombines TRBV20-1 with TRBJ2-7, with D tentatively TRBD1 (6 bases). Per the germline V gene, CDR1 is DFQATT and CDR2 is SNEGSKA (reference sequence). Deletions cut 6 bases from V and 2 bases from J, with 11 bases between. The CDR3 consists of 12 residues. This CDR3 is CSAGDNTYEQYF. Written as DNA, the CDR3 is TGCAGTGCAGGGGACAATACCTACGAGCAGTACTTC.

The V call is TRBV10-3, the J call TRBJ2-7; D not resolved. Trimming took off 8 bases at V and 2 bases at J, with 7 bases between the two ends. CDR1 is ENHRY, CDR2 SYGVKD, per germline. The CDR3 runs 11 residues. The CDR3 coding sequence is TGTGCCATCCTATCTCCCTACGAGCAGTACTTC. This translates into CAILSPYEQYF.

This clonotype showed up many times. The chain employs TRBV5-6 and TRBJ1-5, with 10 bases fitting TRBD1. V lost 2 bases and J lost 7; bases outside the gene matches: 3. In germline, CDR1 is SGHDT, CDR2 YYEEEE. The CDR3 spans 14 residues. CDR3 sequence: CASSFGTGDQPQHF. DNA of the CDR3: TGTGCCAGCAGCTTCGGGACAGGGGACCAGCCCCAGCATTTT. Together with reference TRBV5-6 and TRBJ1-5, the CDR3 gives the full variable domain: DAGVTQSPTHLIKTRGQQVTLRCSPKSGHDTVSWYQQALGQGPQFIFQYYEEEERQRGNFPDRFSGHQFPNYSSELNVNALLLGDSALYLCASSFGTGDQPQHFGDGTRLSIL.

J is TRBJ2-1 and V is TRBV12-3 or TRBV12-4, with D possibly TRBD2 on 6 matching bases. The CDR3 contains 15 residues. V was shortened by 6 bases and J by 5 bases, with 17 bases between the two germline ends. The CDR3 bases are TGTGCCAGCAGCCGGAGGGATGAGCAGGACAATGAGCAGTTCTTC. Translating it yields CASSRRDEQDNEQFF.

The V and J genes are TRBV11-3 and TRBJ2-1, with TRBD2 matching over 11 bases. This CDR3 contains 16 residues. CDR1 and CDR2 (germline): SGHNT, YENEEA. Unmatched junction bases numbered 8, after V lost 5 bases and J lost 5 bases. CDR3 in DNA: TGTGCCAGCAGCGCTACCGGGACTAGCGGAAACAATGAGCAGTTCTTC. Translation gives CASSATGTSGNNEQFF.

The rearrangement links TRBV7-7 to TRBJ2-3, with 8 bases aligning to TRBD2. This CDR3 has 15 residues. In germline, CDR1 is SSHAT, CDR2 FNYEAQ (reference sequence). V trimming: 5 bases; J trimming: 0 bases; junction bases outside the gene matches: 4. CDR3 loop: CASSVTSVSTDTQYF. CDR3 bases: TGTGCCAGCAGCGTGACTAGCGTGAGCACAGATACGCAGTATTTT.

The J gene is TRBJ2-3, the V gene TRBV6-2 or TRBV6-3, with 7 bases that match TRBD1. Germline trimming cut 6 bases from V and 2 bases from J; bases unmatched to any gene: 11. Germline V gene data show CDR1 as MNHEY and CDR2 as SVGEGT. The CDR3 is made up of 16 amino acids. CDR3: CASSASPGQNTDTQYF. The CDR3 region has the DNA TGTGCCAGCAGCGCCTCCCCGGGACAGAACACAGATACGCAGTATTTT.

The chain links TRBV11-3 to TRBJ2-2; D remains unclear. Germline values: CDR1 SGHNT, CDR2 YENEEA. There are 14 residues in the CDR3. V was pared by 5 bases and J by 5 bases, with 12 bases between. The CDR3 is CASSRVGSTGELFF. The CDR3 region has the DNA TGTGCCAGCAGCCGGGTGGGGTCGACCGGGGAGCTGTTTTTT.

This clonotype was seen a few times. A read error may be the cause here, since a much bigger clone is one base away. CDR3 nucleotide sequence: TGCGCCAGCAGCTTGGACAGGGCGGACACTGAAGCTTTCTTT. Translated, it gives CASSLDRADTEAFF. The chain is built from TRBV5-1 and TRBJ1-1; D may be TRBD1 (6 bases). V lost 0 bases to trimming and J lost 3 bases, with 9 bases between them. Germline CDR1 SGHRS, CDR2 YFSETQ. This CDR3 region has 14 residues.

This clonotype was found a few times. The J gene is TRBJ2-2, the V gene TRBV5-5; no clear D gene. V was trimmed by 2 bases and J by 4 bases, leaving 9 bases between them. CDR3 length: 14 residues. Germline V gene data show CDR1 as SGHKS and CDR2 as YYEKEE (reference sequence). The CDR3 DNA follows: TGTGCCAGCAGCTTTAAAACGTCCACCGGGGAGCTGTTTTTT. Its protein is CASSFKTSTGELFF.

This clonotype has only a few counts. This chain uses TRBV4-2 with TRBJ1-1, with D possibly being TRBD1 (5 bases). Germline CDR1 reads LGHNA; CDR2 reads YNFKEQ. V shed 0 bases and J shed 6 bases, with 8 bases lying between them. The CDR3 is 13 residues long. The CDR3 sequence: CASSQEGAPEAFF. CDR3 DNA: TGTGCCAGCAGCCAAGAAGGGGCCCCTGAAGCTTTCTTT.

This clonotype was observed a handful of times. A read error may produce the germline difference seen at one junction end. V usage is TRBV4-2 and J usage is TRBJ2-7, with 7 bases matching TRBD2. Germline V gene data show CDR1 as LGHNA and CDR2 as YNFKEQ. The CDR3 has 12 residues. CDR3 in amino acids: CASSDETSRRHF. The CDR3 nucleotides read TGTGCCAGCAGCGACGAGACTAGCAGGAGGCACTTC.

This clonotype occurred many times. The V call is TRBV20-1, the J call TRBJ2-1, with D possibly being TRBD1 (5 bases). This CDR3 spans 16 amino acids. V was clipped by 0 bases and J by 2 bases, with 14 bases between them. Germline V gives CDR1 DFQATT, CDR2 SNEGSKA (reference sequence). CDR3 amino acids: CSARDHPRAPYNEQFF. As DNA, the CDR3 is TGCAGTGCTAGAGACCACCCCAGGGCGCCCTACAATGAGCAGTTCTTC.

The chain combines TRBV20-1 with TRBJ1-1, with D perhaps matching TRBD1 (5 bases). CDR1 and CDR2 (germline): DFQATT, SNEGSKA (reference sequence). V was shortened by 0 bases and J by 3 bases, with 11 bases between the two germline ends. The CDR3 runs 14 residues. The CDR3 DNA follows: TGCAGTGCTAGAGATCGGAGGGGTCACACTGAAGCTTTCTTT. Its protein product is CSARDRRGHTEAFF.

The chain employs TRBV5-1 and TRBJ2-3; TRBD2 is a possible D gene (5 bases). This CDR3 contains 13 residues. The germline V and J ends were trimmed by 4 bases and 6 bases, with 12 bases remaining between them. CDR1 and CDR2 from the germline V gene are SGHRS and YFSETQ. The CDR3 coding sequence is TGCGCCAGCAGCGCGAGGGATGGGGATACGCAGTATTTT. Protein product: CASSARDGDTQYF.

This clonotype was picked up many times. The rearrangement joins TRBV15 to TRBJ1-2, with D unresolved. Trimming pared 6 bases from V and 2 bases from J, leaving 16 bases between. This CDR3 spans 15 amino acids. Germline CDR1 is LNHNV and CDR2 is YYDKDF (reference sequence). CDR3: CATSPTPDPNYGYTF. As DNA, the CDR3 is TGTGCCACCAGTCCGACACCTGACCCCAACTATGGCTACACCTTC.

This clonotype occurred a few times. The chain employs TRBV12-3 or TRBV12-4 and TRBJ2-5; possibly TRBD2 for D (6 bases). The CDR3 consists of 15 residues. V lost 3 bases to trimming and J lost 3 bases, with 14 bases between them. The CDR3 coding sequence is TGTGCCAGCAGTTTGCGGGATCGTAAGGAAGAGACCCAGTACTTC. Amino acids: CASSLRDRKEETQYF.